This T cell receptor (beta chain) was found in a study of shared clonotypes between healthy human individuals. Study findings and constraints: Rarefaction curves obtained for sorted subsets showed sequencing incomplete despite large depth.

Germline CDR1 reads LGHNA; CDR2 reads YNFKEQ. The ends were cut back, 6 bases at V and 2 bases at J, with 15 bases in the middle. The CDR3 totals 15 residues. A note on this clone: The target antigen is unknown.

Genomic DNA from each subset was divided evenly over several immunoSEQ plates. In the original processing: Filtering differed since immunoSEQ provided only junctions, with no quality scores. Measured with immunoSEQ multiplex PCR; TCRdb has only the in-frame clones, and not every one. That table furnishes V, J and clone size, whereas the DNA furnished D and trimming. The table lists 2 million or so clones, just under 95% of them singletons. Terminally differentiated effector memory CD45RA+ cells were excluded by CCR7 positive selection of CD45RO-negative cells. The TCR originated in a man between 18 and 29 years old in good health. Source material: naive CD8+ T cells sorted from blood. V usage is TRBV4-2 and J usage is TRBJ2-3, with D unclear. The CDR3 DNA is TGTGCCAGCAGTGGAATAAGGACCGACACAGATACGCAGTATTTT. Its translation is CASSGIRTDTDTQYF.